These 9 T cell receptor beta chains were all obtained from the same sample, sequenced in a study of T cell responses to AZD1222 COVID-19 vaccine listed by TCRdb under 2021. Read against the paper, the sample's time point label means: baseline before first vaccination. Libraries were constructed by the immunoSEQ multiplex PCR assay. The table was pulled from immuneACCESS by TCRdb, which kept in-frame rearrangements only. Such tables lose some clones; where checked, under half of the loss comes from unresolved V genes, and the rest has no known cause. In all, the sample holds about 160,000 clones, and 75% to 90% of those were seen once. Clones ranked in the top ten supply approximately 6.9% of the sample. Sequences were derived from peripheral blood, sampled on day 0 of AZD1222 vaccination. Receptors originate from an adult in good health.

This chain joins TRBV7-6 and TRBJ2-3; 10 bases line up with TRBD2. Germline V CDR1 and CDR2: SGHVS, FNYEAQ. The CDR3 has 15 amino acids. Trimming removed 5 bases from V and 2 bases from J; junction bases left unmatched: 4. The CDR3 bases are TGTGCCAGCAGCCCCGGACTAGCGGACACAGATACGCAGTATTTT. Residues: CASSPGLADTDTQYF.

The V gene is TRBV9, the J gene TRBJ2-5, with 7 nucleotides matching TRBD2. There are 15 residues in the CDR3. CDR1 and CDR2 (germline): SGDLS, YYNGEE. V lost 0 bases, J lost 5 bases, and 7 bases stayed unmatched. The CDR3 loop reads CASSVVGGGVETQYF. DNA of the CDR3: TGTGCCAGCAGCGTAGTCGGCGGGGGTGTGGAGACCCAGTACTTC.

The V gene is TRBV7-9, the J gene TRBJ1-5; no firm D call. The ends were cut back, 4 bases at V and 3 bases at J, with 13 bases in the middle. Germline CDR1 reads SEHNR; CDR2 reads FQNEAQ (reference sequence). The CDR3 extends over 15 amino acids. CDR3 loop: CASSSRFSPNQPQHF. The CDR3 DNA reads TGTGCCAGCAGCTCCAGGTTCAGTCCCAATCAGCCCCAGCATTTT.

The chain recombines TRBV7-9 with TRBJ1-1, with D tentatively TRBD1 (5 bases). V was trimmed by 0 bases and J by 5 bases, leaving 7 bases between them. The CDR3 extends over 13 amino acids. Looked up from germline, CDR1 is SEHNR and CDR2 is FQNEAQ (reference sequence). The CDR3: CASSLAGRTEAFF. As DNA, the CDR3 is TGTGCCAGCAGCTTAGCGGGGCGAACTGAAGCTTTCTTT.

This chain connects TRBV6-5 to TRBJ2-1, with 7 bases lining up with TRBD2. V dropped 6 bases and J dropped 7; count of bases not matched to a gene: 6. Per the germline V gene, CDR1 is MNHEY and CDR2 is SVGAGI. The length of the CDR3 is 13 residues. CDR3 nucleotides: TGTGCCAGCAGCCCCTTGGGGGGGAATGAGCAGTTCTTC. Protein product: CASSPLGGNEQFF.

The chain joins TRBV2 to TRBJ1-6; the match to TRBD1 covers 7 bases. The CDR3 spans 14 residues. V dropped 5 bases and J dropped 5; count of bases not matched to a gene: 3. The germline V gene encodes CDR1 SNHLY and CDR2 FYNNEI. The CDR3 reads CASSTGTDNSPLHF. The CDR3 coding sequence is TGTGCCAGCAGTACCGGGACAGATAATTCACCCCTCCACTTT. The full variable domain, completed using reference TRBV2 and TRBJ1-6, is EPEVTQTPSHQVTQMGQEVILRCVPISNHLYFYWYRQILGQKVEFLVSFYNNEISEKSEIFDDQFSVERPDGSNFTLKIRSTKLEDSAMYFCASSTGTDNSPLHFGNGTRLTVT.

The J gene is TRBJ2-4, the V gene TRBV6-5; 8 bases are shared with TRBD1. The trim removed 0 bases at V and 4 bases at J, leaving 2 bases unmatched. Germline lookup yields CDR1 MNHEY and CDR2 SVGAGI. The CDR3 is 15 residues long. The CDR3 sequence: CASSYSRTGKNIQYF. CDR3 sequence (DNA): TGTGCCAGCAGTTACTCGAGGACAGGGAAAAACATTCAGTACTTC.

This clone was seen just once. The rearrangement joins TRBV5-8 to TRBJ2-3, with TRBD2 matching over 8 bases. The CDR3 consists of 14 residues. Looked up from germline, CDR1 is SGHTS and CDR2 is YDEGEE. Trimming at V came to 0 bases and at J to 10 bases, leaving 7 bases not matched to a gene. The CDR3 loop is CASSLGPEGLAQYF. CDR3 nucleotide sequence: TGTGCCAGCAGCTTGGGGCCAGAGGGACTAGCGCAGTATTTT.

This chain uses TRBV9 with TRBJ1-1; D gene ambiguous. The CDR3 spans 16 residues. Germline CDR1 and CDR2: SGDLS and YYNGEE. V gave up 3 bases and J gave up 1 base, with 16 bases separating them. The CDR3 reads CASSAFLAGWNTEAFF. CDR3 in DNA: TGTGCCAGCAGCGCTTTTCTGGCAGGTTGGAACACTGAAGCTTTCTTT.